The 5 T cell receptor beta chains below all came from one sample that was sequenced in a study of T cells after yellow fever vaccination. TCRdb passed the 5' RACE reads through MiXCR, listing each CDR3 protein once. The data show approximately 450,000 distinct CDR3 sequences, around 19% seen once. Sequencing was performed on PBMCs, taken before the yellow fever booster vaccination. These receptors were taken from a young man who received the YFV17D yellow fever vaccine.

This clonotype was seen a few times. The chain combines TRBV20-1 with TRBJ2-1; 8 nucleotides match TRBD1. Germline CDR1 DFQATT, CDR2 SNEGSKA (reference sequence). The CDR3 is made up of 15 amino acids. Losses at the gene ends were 4 bases for V and 4 bases for J; bases not matched to a gene: 9. CDR3 sequence reads: CSAKRDRRWYNEQFF. As DNA, the CDR3 is TGCAGTGCTAAAAGGGACAGGCGATGGTACAATGAGCAGTTCTTC.

This clonotype has only a few counts. Here the CDR3 DNA reads TGTGCCAGCAGGGGACTCGGCGAGGGGACCCAGTACTTC. As protein: CASRGLGEGTQYF. The chain recombines TRBV12-3 or TRBV12-4 with TRBJ2-5; D is perhaps TRBD2 (6 bases). V was clipped by 6 bases and J by 7 bases, with 15 bases between them. The CDR3 contains 13 residues.

This chain uses TRBV11-2 with TRBJ2-1; weak D call: TRBD2 (5 bases). Germline V lookup: CDR1 SGHAT, CDR2 FQNNGV. The CDR3 is made up of 12 amino acids. Trimming cost V 7 bases and J 9 bases, with 13 bases left between them. For the CDR3, the DNA is TGTGCCAGCAACCCCGGGAAGCGTGAGCAGTTCTTC. It yields the protein CASNPGKREQFF. Supplemented by reference TRBV11-2 and TRBJ2-1, the full variable domain reads EAGVAQSPRYKIIEKRQSVAFWCNPISGHATLYWYQQILGQGPKLLIQFQNNGVVDDSQLPKDRFSAERLKGVDSTLKIQPAKLEDSAVYLCASNPGKREQFFGPGTRLTVL.

The gene calls are TRBV29-1 and TRBJ1-4; TRBD1 is a possible D gene (5 bases). Trimming cost V 5 bases and J 4 bases, with 14 bases left between them. Germline V gives CDR1 SQVTM, CDR2 ANQGSEA. The length of the CDR3 is 14 residues. The CDR3 region has the DNA TGCAGCGTTTTGGAAACAGGAAATAATGAAAAACTGTTTTTT. Protein sequence: CSVLETGNNEKLFF.

In this sample, this clonotype turned up once. CDR3 sequence reads: CSAREGTSAKITDTQYF. The CDR3 nucleotides are TGCAGTGCTAGAGAAGGGACTAGCGCAAAGATCACAGATACGCAGTATTTT. The chain uses TRBV20-1 and TRBJ2-3; TRBD2 agrees at 10 bases. Germline assignment: CDR1 DFQATT and CDR2 SNEGSKA (reference sequence). Germline trimming cut 0 bases from V and 2 bases from J; bases unmatched to any gene: 8. This CDR3 has 17 amino acids.